Described below is a single TCR beta chain sequence and its context. Its cognate antigen is unknown. The CDR3 has 13 residues. Germline V CDR1 and CDR2: GTSNPN, SVGIG (reference sequence). With 5 bases removed from V and 0 bases from J, the gap between germline ends came to 8 bases. The data originate from a study of shared clonotypes between healthy human individuals. Study results and limitations: Only blood underwent sampling, and tissue repertoires likely differ.

The input for sorted-subset replicate PCRs was around 0.2 ug DNA, tens of thousands of T cell genomes. TCRdb keeps only in-frame clones here, not all; method: immunoSEQ multiplex PCR. The sample carries 2 million to 2.5 million clones, under 95% recorded once. Negatively enriched CD4+ T cells were divided by CD45RA into naive and memory. This chain connects TRBV30 to TRBJ1-3, with no clear D. This sequence was found in a man between 18 and 29 years old in good health. Some clones in this sample may be carry-over from other donors' samples. The material sequenced was naive CD4+ T cells from PBMCs. This sample's subset: CD45RA+ positively selected. CDR3 region: CAWGGRSGNTIYF. For the CDR3, the DNA is TGTGCCTGGGGAGGCCGCTCTGGAAACACCATATATTTT.